The rows below give T cell receptor beta chains drawn from one sample of a study of shared clonotypes between healthy human individuals. The table came from immunoSEQ multiplex PCR; TCRdb's copy has only in-frame clones and leaves some out. The data contain millions of clones, approximately 94% of them singletons. The sequencing sample was made of naive CD8+ T cells from PBMCs. These receptors all stem from a man younger than 35 in good health. Some clones in this sample may be carry-over from other donors' samples. Both conserved end residues are part of each CDR3. The D gene is left open where the match is weak. Only some rows state a clone size, as once, few, many or a class for expanded clones.

TRBD1 TRBJ2-5 TRBV9 - CASSADRDRGQETQYF TGTGCCAGCAGCGCAGACCGGGACAGGGGGCAAGAGACCCAGTACTTC
TRBD2 TRBJ2-1 TRBV12-5 once CASGLVGPSGPYSYNEQFF TGTGCTAGTGGTTTGGTAGGACCTAGCGGGCCCTACTCCTACAATGAGCAGTTCTTC
TRBD2 TRBJ2-3 TRBV6-1 - CASSELAGVPDTQYF TGTGCCAGCAGTGAGCTAGCGGGGGTCCCAGATACGCAGTATTTT
- TRBJ2-7 TRBV29-1 - CSVRAGGLSSYEQYF TGCAGCGTAAGGGCTGGTGGCTTAAGCTCCTACGAGCAGTACTTC
TRBD2 TRBJ2-5 TRBV27 - CASSLLGTSGPSALETQYF TGTGCCAGCAGTTTACTTGGGACTAGCGGCCCCAGCGCATTGGAGACCCAGTACTTC
TRBD1 TRBJ1-1 TRBV28 - CASSSPGQGASEAFF TGTGCCAGCAGTTCCCCGGGACAGGGGGCTTCTGAAGCTTTCTTT
- TRBJ1-3 TRBV7-2 - CASSLRGPGNTIYF TGTGCCAGCAGCTTGAGGGGCCCTGGAAACACCATATATTTT
- TRBJ1-1 TRBV7-3 - CASSLLSAGQRGNTEAFF TGTGCCAGCAGCTTATTATCGGCTGGACAGAGGGGAAACACTGAAGCTTTCTTT
- TRBJ2-7 TRBV7-8 - CASSLEGTGGYEQYF TGTGCCAGCAGCTTAGAAGGTACGGGTGGTTACGAGCAGTACTTC
TRBD2 TRBJ2-1 TRBV4-2 - CASSQDATSGFYNEQFF TGTGCCAGCAGCCAAGATGCCACTAGCGGGTTTTACAATGAGCAGTTCTTC
- TRBJ1-4 TRBV29-1 - CSVEGQNNEKLFF TGCAGCGTTGAGGGGCAGAATAATGAAAAACTGTTTTTT
- TRBJ2-5 TRBV28 - CASSFRVSIKETQYF TGTGCCAGCAGTTTTCGGGTTAGCATCAAAGAGACCCAGTACTTC
TRBD2 TRBJ2-7 TRBV7-2 - CASSRRLAGDEQYF TGTGCCAGCAGCCGGCGCCTAGCGGGTGACGAGCAGTACTTC
- TRBJ2-3 TRBV14 - CASSQVVGRTDTQYF TGTGCCAGCAGCCAAGTTGTGGGGCGCACAGATACGCAGTATTTT
TRBD2 TRBJ2-3 TRBV13 - CASSSPSGSSTDTQYF TGTGCCAGCAGCTCCCCTAGCGGTTCTAGCACAGATACGCAGTATTTT
- TRBJ2-7 TRBV11-2 - CASSLTGDWEQYF TGTGCCAGCAGCTTAACAGGGGACTGGGAGCAGTACTTC
- TRBJ1-5 TRBV19 few CASRPTGNSNQPQHF TGTGCCAGTAGACCGACGGGGAATAGCAATCAGCCCCAGCATTTT
- TRBJ2-1 TRBV7-9 - CASSYGSHEQFF TGTGCCAGCAGCTACGGTTCCCATGAGCAGTTCTTC
- TRBJ2-1 TRBV28 - CASSLRDALNEQFF TGTGCCAGCAGTCTCCGGGACGCCCTCAATGAGCAGTTCTTC
- TRBJ2-1 TRBV2 - CASSTGNEQFF TGTGCCAGCAGTACTGGCAATGAGCAGTTCTTC
TRBD2 TRBJ2-1 TRBV6-5 - CASSLGTSGSNEQFF TGTGCCAGCAGTCTGGGGACTAGCGGGAGCAATGAGCAGTTCTTC
- TRBJ2-3 TRBV10-2 - CASRTGTASYF TGCGCCAGCAGAACCGGGACCGCGTCTTATTTT
- TRBJ1-2 TRBV21-1 - CASSHLSVDRPYANYGYTF TGTGCCAGCAGCCACTTATCTGTGGACAGACCCTATGCTAACTATGGCTACACCTTC
TRBD2 TRBJ2-7 TRBV28 - CASSFWVFGRTSEPYEQYF TGTGCCAGCAGTTTTTGGGTTTTTGGGAGGACTAGCGAACCCTACGAGCAGTACTTC
- TRBJ1-2 TRBV4-3 - CASSQDSGTGYGYTF TGCGCCAGCAGCCAAGATTCGGGGACCGGCTATGGCTACACCTTC
TRBD2 TRBJ2-1 TRBV7-2 - CASSSPASGILRGAEQFF TGTGCCAGCAGCTCCCCAGCTAGCGGGATCCTACGGGGAGCTGAGCAGTTCTTC
- TRBJ1-3 TRBV4-3 - CASSQTTAGNTIYF TGCGCCAGCAGCCAGACGACGGCTGGAAACACCATATATTTT
- TRBJ2-7 TRBV9 - CASSVAGGTPLYEQYF TGTGCCAGCAGCGTAGCAGGCGGGACTCCCCTCTACGAGCAGTACTTC
- TRBJ1-2 TRBV7-9 - CASSLADSPANYGYTF TGTGCCAGCAGCTTAGCGGACAGCCCAGCTAACTATGGCTACACCTTC
TRBD1 TRBJ2-1 TRBV19 - CASSPGQSYNEQFF TGTGCCAGTAGTCCGGGACAGAGCTACAATGAGCAGTTCTTC
- TRBJ2-5 TRBV2 - CASRDRDWQIETQYF TGTGCCAGCAGAGACCGGGACTGGCAAATAGAGACCCAGTACTTC
- TRBJ1-1 TRBV27 few CASSGALNTEAFF TGTGCCAGCTCCGGCGCACTGAACACTGAAGCTTTCTTT
- TRBJ1-2 TRBV6-1 - CASSEIRPGYTF TGTGCCAGCAGTGAAATCCGTCCTGGCTACACCTTC
- TRBJ2-7 TRBV27 - CASSPSSYEQYF TGTGCCAGCAGTCCAAGTTCCTACGAGCAGTACTTC
- TRBJ2-1 TRBV7-2 - CASSSILDRLVQFF TGTGCCAGCAGCTCCATTCTAGACCGTCTCGTGCAGTTCTTC
TRBD2 TRBJ2-7 TRBV5-6 - CASSLGGTSAHEQYF TGTGCCAGCAGCTTGGGGGGGACTAGCGCCCACGAGCAGTACTTC
TRBD1 TRBJ2-3 TRBV5-1 - CASSSLQGAYDTQYF TGCGCCAGCAGCTCGCTACAGGGGGCCTACGATACGCAGTATTTT
- TRBJ2-7 TRBV28 - CASSLGGSYEQYF TGTGCCAGCAGTCTCGGGGGATCCTACGAGCAGTACTTC
- TRBJ1-5 TRBV7-9 few CASSLSASNQPQHF TGTGCCAGCAGCTTATCAGCGAGCAATCAGCCCCAGCATTTT
- TRBJ2-7 TRBV2 - CASSEAGASVYEQYF TGTGCCAGCAGTGAAGCCGGGGCTAGCGTCTACGAGCAGTACTTC
TRBD1 TRBJ2-7 TRBV2 - CASTSGQNSYEQYF TGTGCCAGCACCTCGGGACAGAATTCCTACGAGCAGTACTTC
TRBD2 TRBJ2-7 TRBV10-3 - CAIGAGVVYEQYF TGTGCCATCGGTGCGGGAGTAGTCTACGAGCAGTACTTC